These 3 T cell receptor beta chains share one sample of origin, sequenced in a study of molecular identifiers for immune sequencing clone quantification. MiXCR, applied by TCRdb to the PCR reads, yields one record per CDR3 protein. The table lists about 510,000 distinct CDR3 sequences, 25% of them singletons. Material: naive CD8+ T cells from blood, with Jurkat cell RNA spiked in. The subset denotes: FACS-sorted CD8+CD4-CCR7+CD45RA+ naive T cells. The receptors come from a human donor in good health. Some libraries in this study had Jurkat cell RNA spiked in.

The chain is built from TRBV7-9 and TRBJ1-1; a weak D match, TRBD1 (5 bases). Germline CDR1 SEHNR, CDR2 FQNEAQ (reference sequence). Deletions cut 3 bases from V and 5 bases from J, with 10 bases between. This CDR3 is 13 amino acids long. This CDR3 reads CASSFSGPTEAFF. As DNA, the CDR3 is TGTGCCAGCAGCTTTTCGGGGCCGACTGAAGCTTTCTTT.

Remarks on this clonotype: Just one base apart from a much larger clone, this may be a read error. This chain connects TRBV7-3 to TRBJ1-1; tentative D call: TRBD1 (5 bases). CDR3 length: 17 amino acids. Germline loops: CDR1 SGHTA, CDR2 FQGTGA. CDR3 protein: CAGSSTPKGQGGTEAFF. CDR3 in DNA: TGTGCCGGCAGCTCCACGCCAAAGGGCCAGGGAGGAACTGAAGCTTTCTTT.

Of note for this clonotype: A much larger clone lies a single base off, so this may be a read error. This CDR3 is missing its conserved last phenylalanine or tryptophan, likely due to a read error. The CDR3 loop reads CSVEDGELFS. CDR3 nucleotides: TGCAGCGTTGAGGATGGGGAGCTGTTTTCT. V gene TRBV29-1 combines with J gene TRBJ2-2; D unresolved. This CDR3 has 10 residues. Per germline, CDR1 SQVTM and CDR2 ANQGSEA. The V gene lost 3 bases and the J gene lost 8 bases, with 4 bases spanning the gap.